Below are 18 T cell receptor beta chains sequenced from a single sample in a study of blood T cell repertoires in COVID-19. Only in-frame clones appear in the TCRdb table, and some are missing; sequencing was by immunoSEQ multiplex PCR. The data hold 380,000 or so clones, with around 88% observed a single time. Material for sequencing was peripheral blood. These TCRs come from a woman aged 55-69 years with COVID-19, enrolled during active disease.

The CDR3 region has the DNA TGCGCCAGTAAGCTTTTCGGTTCAGAGCAGTTCTTC. Translating it yields CASKLFGSEQFF. The chain carries TRBV4-1 and TRBJ2-1; D not resolved. Germline V gene lookup returns CDR1 MGHRA and CDR2 YSYEKL. V was trimmed by 9 bases and J by 10 bases, leaving 16 bases between them. The CDR3 loop spans 12 amino acids.

This chain connects TRBV13 to TRBJ2-6, with D possibly being TRBD2 (5 bases). The germline V gene encodes CDR1 PRHDT and CDR2 FYEKMQ (reference sequence). V was trimmed by 6 bases and J by 0 bases, leaving 12 bases between them. The CDR3 consists of 16 residues. Written as DNA, the CDR3 is TGTGCCAGCAGTTATCCGGGAAGCTCTGGGGCCAACGTCCTGACTTTC. Translation: CASSYPGSSGANVLTF.

Only one count was recorded for this clone. The chain uses TRBV11-2 and TRBJ2-7, with 14 nucleotides matching TRBD2. The V gene's germline CDR1 is SGHAT and CDR2 FQNNGV. The CDR3 has 15 residues. With 5 bases clipped from V and 2 bases from J, the junction kept 2 bases outside the gene matches. This CDR3 reads CASSQTSGGAYEQYF. For the CDR3, the DNA is TGTGCCAGCAGCCAGACTAGCGGGGGGGCCTACGAGCAGTACTTC.

V is TRBV11-3 and J is TRBJ2-7; TRBD1 aligns across 8 bases. With 4 bases clipped from V and 4 bases from J, the junction kept 6 bases outside the gene matches. The V gene's germline CDR1 is SGHNT and CDR2 YENEEA. The CDR3 totals 14 residues. The CDR3 region is CASSYRQGKYEQYF. The CDR3 nucleotides read TGTGCCAGCAGCTACCGACAGGGGAAGTACGAGCAGTACTTC.

This clone was counted a single time. The chain combines TRBV6-5 with TRBJ1-1; tentative D call: TRBD1 (5 bases). The CDR3 loop spans 13 amino acids. Germline lookup yields CDR1 MNHEY and CDR2 SVGAGI. V lost 6 bases to trimming and J lost 3 bases, with 11 bases between them. CDR3: CASSPREDTEAFF. Here the CDR3 DNA reads TGTGCCAGCAGCCCCAGGGAAGACACTGAAGCTTTCTTT.

The chain carries TRBV11-2 and TRBJ2-2, with 7 bases fitting TRBD1. The V and J ends lost 6 bases and 5 bases, in that order; junction bases with no gene match: 15. Looked up from germline, CDR1 is SGHAT and CDR2 is FQNNGV. This CDR3 has 17 amino acids. The CDR3 here is CASRSLGQAQRTGELFF. Here the CDR3 DNA reads TGTGCCAGCAGGTCGCTCGGACAGGCCCAGAGGACCGGGGAGCTGTTTTTT.

The rearrangement joins TRBV6-5 to TRBJ2-7; 8 nucleotides line up with TRBD1. The ends lost 7 bases at V and 7 bases at J; junction bases unmatched: 15. The germline gives CDR1 MNHEY, CDR2 SVGAGI. CDR3 length equals 15 residues. DNA of the CDR3: TGTGCCAGCAAGTTGACCGGGACAGGAGCTCGAGAGCAGTACTTC. Translating gives CASKLTGTGAREQYF.

The chain is built from TRBV9 and TRBJ2-3; D might be TRBD1 (6 bases). This CDR3 is built from 13 residues. Trimming took 9 bases from V and 0 from J, leaving 11 bases between them. CDR1 and CDR2 from the germline V gene are SGDLS and YYNGEE. CDR3 protein: CATSRGSTDTQYF. As DNA, the CDR3 is TGTGCCACCTCTAGGGGGAGCACAGATACGCAGTATTTT.

This chain connects TRBV2 to TRBJ1-1; D might be TRBD1 (6 bases). Germline lookup yields CDR1 SNHLY and CDR2 FYNNEI. Trimming cost V 7 bases and J 0 bases, with 12 bases left between them. The CDR3 is 14 amino acids. CDR3 residues: CASTADSLNTEAFF. CDR3 DNA sequence: TGTGCCAGCACCGCGGACAGCTTGAACACTGAAGCTTTCTTT.

There are a few counts of this clone. This chain joins TRBV4-2 and TRBJ2-1; 9 nucleotides line up with TRBD1. Per germline, CDR1 LGHNA and CDR2 YNFKEQ. This CDR3 is built from 17 residues. The V and J ends lost 0 bases and 7 bases, in that order; junction bases with no gene match: 10. The CDR3 is CASSQEGEGQGGNEQFF. DNA of the CDR3: TGTGCCAGCAGCCAAGAGGGGGAGGGACAGGGTGGAAATGAGCAGTTCTTC.

V and J are TRBV7-9 and TRBJ1-1; D remains unclear. The CDR3 has 14 residues. In germline, CDR1 is SEHNR, CDR2 FQNEAQ (reference sequence). Between the trimmed V and J ends, which lost 5 bases and 0 bases, there was a span of 10 bases. The CDR3 DNA reads TGTGCCAGCAGCCGCAACGACATGAACACTGAAGCTTTCTTT. This sequence encodes CASSRNDMNTEAFF.

As DNA, the CDR3 is TGCGCCAGCAGCGACCCCGGGGGGAGCTATGGCTACACCTTC. It yields the protein CASSDPGGSYGYTF. J is TRBJ1-2 and V is TRBV5-1; D perhaps matches TRBD1 (5 bases). Germline V lookup: CDR1 SGHRS, CDR2 YFSETQ. The length of the CDR3 is 14 residues. V lost 4 bases and J lost 4, with 14 bases in between.

The chain is built from TRBV14 and TRBJ1-1; perhaps TRBD1 as D (5 bases). The ends were cut back, 3 bases at V and 2 bases at J, with 10 bases in the middle. This CDR3 spans 14 amino acids. CDR1 is SGHDN and CDR2 is FVKESK in the germline V gene. CDR3 region: CASSQAQVNTEAFF. In DNA, the CDR3 is TGTGCCAGCAGCCAGGCACAGGTTAACACTGAAGCTTTCTTT.

This sequence joins TRBV9 and TRBJ1-2; D might be TRBD1 (6 bases). CDR3 length: 14 residues. Germline CDR1 SGDLS, CDR2 YYNGEE. Trimming shortened V by 3 bases and J by 13 bases, and 22 bases separated the two germline ends. CDR3 protein: CASSAGYRGAFFTF. CDR3 nucleotides: TGTGCCAGCAGCGCCGGGTATCGGGGGGCTTTCTTCACCTTC.

V gene TRBV4-1 combines with J gene TRBJ2-1; 7 nucleotides line up with TRBD1. Germline V lookup: CDR1 MGHRA, CDR2 YSYEKL. The CDR3 is 18 residues long. Trimming at V came to 2 bases and at J to 0 bases, leaving 10 bases not matched to a gene. CDR3 residues: CASSQKRGQLSSYNEQFF. CDR3 bases: TGCGCCAGCAGCCAAAAGAGGGGACAGCTTAGCTCCTACAATGAGCAGTTCTTC.

The CDR3: CASSLYRDGSGNTIYF. CDR3 nucleotide sequence: TGTGCCAGTAGTCTTTACAGGGATGGGTCTGGAAACACCATATATTTT. This sequence joins TRBV19 and TRBJ1-3; the D gene is possibly TRBD1 (6 bases). The CDR3 sequence is 16 residues long. Between the trimmed V and J ends, which lost 5 bases and 1 base, there was a span of 15 bases. The germline V gene encodes CDR1 LNHDA and CDR2 SQIVND (reference sequence).

Worth noting for this clone: The sample carries other DNA sequences with the same CDR3. The gene calls are TRBV9 and TRBJ1-3; D uncertain. The CDR3 extends over 14 amino acids. Germline CDR1 is SGDLS and CDR2 is YYNGEE. V lost 3 bases to trimming and J lost 0 bases, with 7 bases between them. CDR3 sequence: CASSAADSGNTIYF. The CDR3 DNA sequence: TGTGCCAGCAGCGCCGCGGACTCTGGAAACACCATATATTTT.

The CDR3 coding sequence is TGTGCCAGCAGGGTAACGACTAGTTTCGAGACCCAGTACTTC. Translation gives CASRVTTSFETQYF. This chain joins TRBV21-1 and TRBJ2-5; TRBD2, the D gene given by the table, was not confirmed from the DNA. TRBV21-1 is a known pseudogene. CDR3 size: 14 residues.